Listed here are 27 T cell receptor beta chains from one sample, sequenced in a study of early T cells in non-severe SARS-CoV-2 infection. TCRdb processed the 5' RACE reads anew with MiXCR; each CDR3 protein has one entry. The sample contains around 110,000 distinct CDR3 sequences, over 8.5% of which appear only once. The sequenced material came from whole blood. The receptors shown here come from an adult who was a healthcare worker with PCR-confirmed SARS-CoV-2 infection or an uninfected control (not recorded which).

The table lists this clonotype with many counts. This chain joins TRBV20-1 and TRBJ2-1; D is uncertain. Germline values: CDR1 DFQATT, CDR2 SNEGSKA (reference sequence). The CDR3 runs 15 residues. V lost 3 bases, J lost 7 bases, and 19 bases lay in between. CDR3 in amino acids: CSASLLLTIENEQFF. CDR3 DNA sequence: TGCAGTGCTAGTCTCCTTTTAACCATTGAAAATGAGCAGTTCTTC.

The sample holds many counts of this clonotype. This chain uses TRBV6-2 or TRBV6-3 with TRBJ1-1, with 9 bases aligning to TRBD1. V trimming: 6 bases; J trimming: 6 bases; junction bases outside the gene matches: 5. Germline CDR1 reads MNHEY; CDR2 reads SVGEGT. This CDR3 has 13 residues. CDR3 loop: CASRGQGVSEAFF. DNA of the CDR3: TGTGCCAGCAGGGGACAGGGAGTATCTGAAGCTTTCTTT.

This clonotype was seen many times. The chain joins TRBV6-2 or TRBV6-3 to TRBJ2-5, with D possibly TRBD2 on 6 matching bases. This CDR3 spans 15 amino acids. Per germline, CDR1 MNHEY and CDR2 SVGEGT. Deletions cut 8 bases from V and 4 bases from J, with 20 bases between. The CDR3 protein is CASSPTGVVRETQYF. The CDR3 DNA reads TGTGCCAGCTCCCCCACGGGGGTGGTGAGAGAGACCCAGTACTTC.

The chain joins TRBV16 to TRBJ1-5, with D unresolved. Trimming removed 6 bases at V and 0 bases at J, with 18 bases between. In germline, CDR1 is KGHSY, CDR2 FQNENV. The CDR3 spans 17 residues. The CDR3 DNA reads TGTGCCAGCAGTCACTCGTGGGGAATCTATAGCAATCAGCCCCAGCATTTT. Amino acids: CASSHSWGIYSNQPQHF.

This clonotype showed up just a few times. The chain carries TRBV3-1 and TRBJ2-1; no clear D gene. Germline V gene data show CDR1 as LGHDT and CDR2 as YNNKEL (reference sequence). CDR3 length equals 13 residues. The V gene lost 2 bases and the J gene lost 10 bases, with 12 bases spanning the gap. Here the CDR3 reads CASSQSLVGEQFF. The CDR3 DNA reads TGTGCCAGCAGCCAAAGTTTAGTGGGGGAGCAGTTCTTC.

This clonotype was recorded at least ten times. This chain connects TRBV5-1 to TRBJ2-3; D is perhaps TRBD2 (6 bases). From germline, CDR1 is SGHRS and CDR2 YFSETQ. This CDR3 spans 15 amino acids. V was pared by 0 bases and J by 2 bases, with 10 bases between. In DNA, the CDR3 is TGCGCCAGCAGCTTGGCAGCGGGCAACACAGATACGCAGTATTTT. Translation gives CASSLAAGNTDTQYF.

This clonotype came up many times. The chain combines TRBV5-1 with TRBJ1-2; D unclear. The CDR3 has 13 amino acids. Trimming took off 0 bases at V and 6 bases at J, with 9 bases between the two ends. Germline V CDR1 and CDR2: SGHRS, YFSETQ. The CDR3 nucleotides read TGCGCCAGCAGCTTGGGTCCTCTTAATGGCTACACCTTC. Translating gives CASSLGPLNGYTF.

There are a few counts of this clonotype. The rearrangement uses TRBV20-1 and TRBJ2-5; D gene ambiguous. CDR1 is DFQATT, CDR2 SNEGSKA, per germline (reference sequence). V lost 0 bases to trimming and J lost 4 bases, with 21 bases between them. This CDR3 is built from 17 residues. The CDR3 nucleotides are TGCAGTGCTAGAGAGACGTTAGCTGTTGCTTGGGGAGAGACCCAGTACTTC. Its protein is CSARETLAVAWGETQYF.

This clonotype has at least ten counts. The V and J genes are TRBV4-1 and TRBJ1-2, with a weak D call TRBD1 (5 bases). Germline assignment: CDR1 MGHRA and CDR2 YSYEKL. The CDR3 has 22 residues. V was trimmed by 0 bases and J by 4 bases, leaving 33 bases between them. The CDR3 bases are TGCGCCAGCAGCCAAGATCAGGAACCTCCATACCGGGACCACAAGGCACCCTATGGCTACACCTTC. Amino acid sequence: CASSQDQEPPYRDHKAPYGYTF.

This clonotype was seen many times. V is TRBV20-1 and J is TRBJ1-2; possible D gene TRBD1, 5 bases. Trimming left V 2 bases short and J 3 bases short, with 13 bases between. Germline values: CDR1 DFQATT, CDR2 SNEGSKA (reference sequence). The CDR3 has 14 residues. CDR3 loop: CSARKGLADYGYTF. The CDR3 bases are TGCAGTGCTAGAAAGGGGTTAGCGGACTATGGCTACACCTTC.

In this sample, this clonotype turned up a few times. This sequence joins TRBV12-3 or TRBV12-4 and TRBJ1-5; D might be TRBD1 (6 bases). V was clipped by 10 bases and J by 9 bases, with 16 bases between them. This CDR3 is 12 amino acids long. The CDR3, as DNA: TGTGCCACAAAAAGCGGGACATCGCCCCAGCATTTT. Translated, it gives CATKSGTSPQHF.

This clonotype has only a few counts. This chain uses TRBV3-1 with TRBJ2-7, with 8 bases fitting TRBD2. The CDR3 contains 14 residues. With 5 bases clipped from V and 4 bases from J, the junction kept 7 bases outside the gene matches. Germline-derived CDR1 and CDR2 are LGHDT and YNNKEL (reference sequence). CDR3 DNA: TGTGCCAGCAGCTACGGGGGGGTTGCTTACGAGCAGTACTTC. Its translation is CASSYGGVAYEQYF.

This clonotype was counted at least ten times. The V and J genes are TRBV28 and TRBJ2-7; D perhaps matches TRBD1 (6 bases). Germline V gene sequence: CDR1 MDHEN, CDR2 SYDVKM. Trimming pared 5 bases from V and 5 bases from J, leaving 10 bases between. The CDR3 loop spans 12 amino acids. The CDR3 DNA reads as TGTGCCAGCAGTGCCTCAGGGGACGAGCAGTACTTC. Its translation is CASSASGDEQYF.

This clonotype has ten or more counts. The gene calls are TRBV19 and TRBJ1-5; D uncertain. This CDR3 is 14 amino acids long. Germline lookup yields CDR1 LNHDA and CDR2 SQIVND (reference sequence). V lost 0 bases and J lost 6, with 9 bases in between. CDR3 amino acids: CASSIDYNTQPQHF. CDR3 nucleotides: TGTGCCAGTAGTATAGATTATAATACTCAGCCCCAGCATTTT.

This clonotype was seen more than once but under ten times. The V gene is TRBV29-1, the J gene TRBJ1-1; TRBD1 is a possible D gene (5 bases). The CDR3 is 10 amino acids. CDR1 and CDR2 (germline): SQVTM, ANQGSEA. Trimming took 7 bases from V and 5 from J, leaving 8 bases between them. The CDR3 here is CSARGTEAFF. The CDR3 region has the DNA TGCAGCGCCCGGGGGACTGAAGCTTTCTTT.

This clonotype was seen a handful of times. The gene calls are TRBV7-8 and TRBJ2-3, with D possibly TRBD2 on 6 matching bases. The CDR3 contains 15 residues. V was cut by 5 bases and J by 4 bases, with 16 bases left in between. Germline loops: CDR1 SGHVS, CDR2 FQNEAQ. CDR3 sequence: CASSRLVTAADTQYF. DNA of the CDR3: TGTGCCAGCAGCCGACTAGTCACCGCCGCAGATACGCAGTATTTT.

This clonotype appeared many times. J is TRBJ1-3 and V is TRBV12-3 or TRBV12-4, with 8 bases fitting TRBD1. The V segment lost 7 bases and the J segment 0 bases; nucleotides outside the gene matches: 2. The CDR3 consists of 14 residues. CDR3 amino acids: CASTGTGSGNTIYF. In DNA, the CDR3 is TGTGCCAGCACGGGGACAGGCTCTGGAAACACCATATATTTT.

This clonotype came up many times. This chain connects TRBV12-3 or TRBV12-4 to TRBJ2-7; D tentatively fits TRBD1 or TRBD2 (5 bases each). V lost 8 bases and J 4 bases, leaving 6 bases between the germline ends. This CDR3 spans 10 amino acids. The CDR3 DNA is TGTGCCAGCGGGGGATACGAGCAGTACTTC. Protein: CASGGYEQYF.

The V and J genes are TRBV20-1 and TRBJ1-1; D not resolved. V was shortened by 7 bases and J by 1 base, with 7 bases between the two germline ends. The CDR3 extends over 11 amino acids. Germline CDR1 DFQATT, CDR2 SNEGSKA (reference sequence). CDR3 DNA sequence: TGCAGTGGAATCGAGAACACTGAAGCTTTCTTT. Encoded protein: CSGIENTEAFF.

This clonotype was seen ten or more times. V and J are TRBV20-1 and TRBJ1-5, with TRBD1 matching over 9 bases. Germline V gene lookup returns CDR1 DFQATT and CDR2 SNEGSKA (reference sequence). J gave up 6 bases and V 5 bases, and 2 bases lay outside the gene matches. The CDR3 consists of 12 residues. The CDR3 coding sequence is TGCAGTGCTGGGACAGGGTCTCAGCCCCAGCATTTT. Its translation: CSAGTGSQPQHF.

This chain uses TRBV7-9 with TRBJ2-1, with D hard to call. The CDR3 is 13 amino acids. The V gene lost 2 bases and the J gene lost 6 bases, with 8 bases spanning the gap. The germline V gene encodes CDR1 SEHNR and CDR2 FQNEAQ (reference sequence). The CDR3 DNA sequence: TGTGCCAGCAGCTTAACAGCAAGCAATGAGCAGTTCTTC. Translated, it gives CASSLTASNEQFF.

The chain employs TRBV7-9 and TRBJ2-1; tentatively, D is TRBD2 (6 bases). Trimming pared 5 bases from V and 2 bases from J, leaving 19 bases between. Per germline, CDR1 SEHNR and CDR2 FQNEAQ (reference sequence). This CDR3 contains 17 residues. The CDR3 here is CASSPRFGSGAYNEQFF. Here the CDR3 DNA reads TGTGCCAGCAGCCCGCGTTTCGGGAGTGGTGCCTACAATGAGCAGTTCTTC.

This clonotype was observed many times. The rearrangement links TRBV4-2 to TRBJ2-2; 7 nucleotides align to TRBD2. This CDR3 has 15 amino acids. Germline V gene sequence: CDR1 LGHNA, CDR2 YNFKEQ. After removal of 0 bases from V and 5 bases from J, the junction contained 3 bases not matched to a gene. CDR3 DNA: TGTGCCAGCAGCCAAGATGACGGGGGGACCGGGGAGCTGTTTTTT. Encoded protein: CASSQDDGGTGELFF.

Written as DNA, the CDR3 is TGTGCCAGCAGCAAAGACCTCCGAGCGGGAGGGAACTACAATGAGCAGTTCTTC. Amino acids: CASSKDLRAGGNYNEQFF. The chain carries TRBV21-1 and TRBJ2-1; the table's D call, TRBD2, was not checked against the DNA. TRBV21-1 is annotated as a pseudogene. The length of the CDR3 is 18 residues.

This rearrangement joins TRBV12-3 or TRBV12-4 to TRBJ1-4, with TRBD1 matching over 8 bases. V was pared by 8 bases and J by 10 bases, with 9 bases of the junction left unmatched. There are 13 residues in the CDR3. The CDR3 sequence is CASRTDRDGKLFF. CDR3 bases: TGTGCCAGCCGGACGGACAGGGACGGAAAACTGTTTTTT.

V usage is TRBV4-1 and J usage is TRBJ2-7; D is perhaps TRBD2 (6 bases). Trimming cost V 0 bases and J 4 bases, with 16 bases left between them. CDR3 length: 16 amino acids. Germline V gene data show CDR1 as MGHRA and CDR2 as YSYEKL. The CDR3: CASSQERRDGIYEQYF. DNA for the CDR3: TGCGCCAGCAGCCAAGAAAGGAGGGACGGAATTTACGAGCAGTACTTC.

The table lists this clonotype with many counts. In DNA form, the CDR3 reads TGTGCCAGCAGCCCCACAGGAAACGCGAACACCGGGGAGCTGTTTTTT. Amino acids: CASSPTGNANTGELFF. This chain uses TRBV11-3 with TRBJ2-2, with D possibly being TRBD1 (5 bases). V shed 5 bases and J shed 0 bases, with 13 bases lying between them. This CDR3 region has 16 residues. Germline assignment: CDR1 SGHNT and CDR2 YENEEA.